This T cell receptor beta chain was identified during a study of vaccination effects on CD4 cells after COVID-19. Germline CDR1 is SGHNT and CDR2 is YYREEE (reference sequence). The CDR3 totals 16 residues. V was pared by 4 bases and J by 6 bases, with 10 bases of the junction left unmatched. Points on this clone: The antigen is undetermined.

Antigen-specific CD4+ T cells were first expanded with viral peptide pools by the ViraFEST assay and only then sequenced. Culturing for nine to ten days preceded CD4+ T cell isolation. The person had a PCR-confirmed SARS-CoV-2 infection during March to December 2020. Assay used: immunoSEQ multiplex PCR; TCRdb lists only in-frame clones, some missing. The sample carries 40,000 or so clones, around 75% recorded once. The J gene is TRBJ2-7, the V gene TRBV5-4; TRBD2 matches 13 bases. The sample consisted of CD4+ T cells from PBMCs cultured with a peptide pool, taken before COVID-19 vaccination. This receptor was obtained from a human donor who had a prior SARS-CoV-2 infection. DNA for the CDR3: TGTGCCAGCAGCCGGCCGGGACTAGCGGGATTTGGCGAGCAGTACTTC. Translated, it gives CASSRPGLAGFGEQYF.